This T cell receptor (beta chain) was recorded in a study of blood T cell repertoires in COVID-19. Study as a whole: Samples of COVID-19 (acute and convalescent) were obtained from the United States, Italy and Spain. Sources were T cells, B-cell-depleted T cells, or PBMCs; the material itself was cDNA or gDNA.

Original data processing: Amplification with reference gene primers provided the estimates of nucleated cell counts. TCRdb keeps only in-frame clones here, not all; method: immunoSEQ multiplex PCR. Clonal size and the V and J genes are those of that table, whereas D and trimming came from the DNA. In the table there are just under 60,000 clones, roughly 84% of which are singletons. Germline CDR1 is SEHNR and CDR2 is FQNEAQ (reference sequence). V was pared by 5 bases and J by 6 bases, with 14 bases between. This CDR3 comprises 13 residues. While infection was still active, Seattle patients were enrolled and then followed longitudinally.

The source is a man older than 75 with COVID-19, enrolled during active disease. Material for sequencing was peripheral blood. The chain uses TRBV7-9 and TRBJ2-7; tentative D call: TRBD1 (6 bases). This chain's CDR3 is CASSQDSRFEQYF. The CDR3 bases are TGTGCCAGCAGCCAGGACAGTCGGTTCGAGCAGTACTTC. Full variable domain (remainder filled in from reference TRBV7-9 and TRBJ2-7): DTGVSQNPRHKITKRGQNVTFRCDPISEHNRLYWYRQTLGQGPEFLTYFQNEAQLEKSRLLSDRFSAERPKGSFSTLEIQRTEQGDSAMYLCASSQDSRFEQYFGPGTRLTVT.